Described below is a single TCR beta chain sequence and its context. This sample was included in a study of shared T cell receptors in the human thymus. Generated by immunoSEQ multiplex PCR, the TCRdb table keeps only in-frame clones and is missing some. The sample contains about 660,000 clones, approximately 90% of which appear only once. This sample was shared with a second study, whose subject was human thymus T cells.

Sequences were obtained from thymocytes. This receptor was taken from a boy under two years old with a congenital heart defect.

As DNA, the CDR3 is TGTGCCAGCAGTAGAGCGGTGCCGAGCTCCTACAATGAGCAGTTCTTC. Translation gives CASSRAVPSSYNEQFF. The gene calls are TRBV27 and TRBJ2-1; a weak D match, TRBD2 (5 bases). The CDR3 consists of 16 residues. Germline V CDR1 and CDR2: MNHEY, SMNVEV (reference sequence). The V end lost 5 bases, the J end lost 0 bases, and 14 bases lay between the germline ends.